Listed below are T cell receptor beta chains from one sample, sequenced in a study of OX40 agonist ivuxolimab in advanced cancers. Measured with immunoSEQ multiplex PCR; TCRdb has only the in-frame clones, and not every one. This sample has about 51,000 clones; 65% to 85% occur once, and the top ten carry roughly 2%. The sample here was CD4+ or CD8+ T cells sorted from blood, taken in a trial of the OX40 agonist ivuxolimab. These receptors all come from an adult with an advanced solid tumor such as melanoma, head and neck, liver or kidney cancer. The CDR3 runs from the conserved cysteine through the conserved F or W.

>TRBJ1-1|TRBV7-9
CASTLVAFPGNEAFF
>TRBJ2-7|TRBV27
CASSRKDREAEQYF
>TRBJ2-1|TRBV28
CASSPSSLGSDEQFF
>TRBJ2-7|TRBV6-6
CASSYSRDFTEQYF
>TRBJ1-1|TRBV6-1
CASSEVGTEAFF
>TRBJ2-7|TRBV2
CASSLRPDYYEQYF
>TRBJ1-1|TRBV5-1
CASSLSGGRTEAFF
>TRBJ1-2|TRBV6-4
CASSAGANYGYTF
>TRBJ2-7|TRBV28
CASSLGTSSYEQYF
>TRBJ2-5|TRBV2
CASRGTEETQYF